This is a list of T cell receptor beta chains from one sample in a study of post-analysis software for immune sequencing data. TCRdb reprocessed the PCR reads via MiXCR and lists one record per CDR3 protein. The repertoire holds approximately 660,000 distinct CDR3 sequences, with approximately 60% as singletons. Sequenced input: blood. Every receptor here comes from a girl aged 2 to 10 with multiple sclerosis. The CDR3 runs from the conserved cysteine through the conserved F or W. The D gene is left open where the match is weak. A row's size may be missing; if present it is once, few, many or a size class.

j_gene,v_gene,abundance,d_gene,CDR3nt,CDR3aa
TRBJ2-5,TRBV6-6,NA,NA,TGTGCCAGCAGTACCAGTCAGACCCAAGAGACCCAGTACTTC,CASSTSQTQETQYF
TRBJ2-1,TRBV11-2,NA,NA,TGTGCCAGCAGCTTAGGTCTTTGGGGGGTCCTTTCGGACAATGAGCAGTTCTTC,CASSLGLWGVLSDNEQFF
TRBJ1-1,TRBV6-5,NA,NA,TGTGCCAGCAGTTACGATCAGAACACTGAAGCTTTCTTT,CASSYDQNTEAFF
TRBJ2-7,TRBV7-9,NA,TRBD2,TGTGCCAGCAGCTCCCTGTTCCTAGCGGGAAACGAGCAGTACTTC,CASSSLFLAGNEQYF
TRBJ2-7,TRBV5-1,few,TRBD2,TGCGCCAGCAGCTTCTCGAGCGGGAGGACGGGCAACGAGCAGTACTTC,CASSFSSGRTGNEQYF
TRBJ2-1,TRBV27,few,NA,TGTGCCAGCAGTGCGCCTCGGAATGAGCAGTTCTTC,CASSAPRNEQFF
TRBJ1-2,TRBV6-2/TRBV6-3,NA,TRBD1,TGTGCCAGCAGTGACGGGGGACAGGGCTACACCTTC,CASSDGGQGYTF
TRBJ2-5,TRBV11-1,NA,NA,TGTGCCAGCAGCTCGGACTGGGACGTCTCCCAAGAGACCCAGTACTTC,CASSSDWDVSQETQYF
TRBJ2-1,TRBV7-9,NA,TRBD1,TGTGCCAGCAGGCGGACAGGGGGAACCTCGAATGAGCAGTTCTTC,CASRRTGGTSNEQFF
TRBJ2-2,TRBV29-1,NA,TRBD2,TGCAGCGTTGTGACAGCGGGAAGTCGCGGTAGCACCGGGGAGCTGTTTTTT,CSVVTAGSRGSTGELFF
TRBJ2-7,TRBV5-1,NA,TRBD1,TGCGCCAGCAGCTTGGCCCTGACAGGGGACGAGCAGTACTTC,CASSLALTGDEQYF
TRBJ2-1,TRBV7-9,NA,TRBD2,TGTGCCAGCAGCCCCGCTAGCGGGGGCGGGGGTGAGCAGTTCTTC,CASSPASGGGGEQFF
TRBJ1-2,TRBV28,NA,TRBD1,TGTGCCAGCAGTTTATGGCAGGGGGCGTACTATGGCTACACCTTC,CASSLWQGAYYGYTF
TRBJ2-3,TRBV29-1,few,NA,TGCAGCGTTGAGTGGGCCAGCTCTAGCACAGATACGCAGTATTTT,CSVEWASSSTDTQYF
TRBJ2-1,TRBV5-1,NA,NA,TGCGCCAGCAGCATACTAGGTCACCACAATGAGCAGTTCTTC,CASSILGHHNEQFF
TRBJ2-5,TRBV29-1,NA,TRBD2,TGCAGCGCTCTGGGGGGGGTCGCCAATGAGCAGTACTTC,CSALGGVANEQYF